A single sample is the source of the 21 T cell receptor beta chains below, sequenced in a study of blood T cell repertoires in COVID-19. Clones were sequenced by immunoSEQ multiplex PCR, and TCRdb holds only the in-frame ones, with some missing. The sample has under 250,000 clones, over 80% seen once. Sequencing used PBMCs or T cells enriched from blood (not recorded which). The source of these receptors is a woman aged 40 to 49 who had been exposed to COVID-19.

This chain links TRBV6-1 with TRBJ1-1, with D unresolved. Germline V gene lookup returns CDR1 MNHNS and CDR2 SASEGT. The CDR3 has 13 residues. V dropped 1 base and J dropped 6 bases, with 9 bases sitting between them. Written as DNA, the CDR3 is TGTGCCAGCAGTGAAGGCAAGCGCCCTGAAGCTTTCTTT. It yields the protein CASSEGKRPEAFF.

Turning to this clone: The junction shows a germline mismatch at one end, possibly a read error. This chain joins TRBV7-7 and TRBJ2-5; no clear D. The CDR3 spans 13 residues. Germline V CDR1 and CDR2: SSHAT, FNYEAQ (reference sequence). CDR3 region: CASSLVLSETQYF. CDR3 bases: TGTGCTAGCAGCTTAGTACTCTCAGAGACCCAGTACTTC.

The J gene is TRBJ1-2, the V gene TRBV19; possible D gene TRBD1, 5 bases. This CDR3 is built from 14 residues. Trimming took off 7 bases at V and 2 bases at J, with 14 bases between the two ends. The germline CDR1 and CDR2 sequences are LNHDA and SQIVND (reference sequence). CDR3 in amino acids: CASKGRGGNYGYTF. CDR3 DNA: TGTGCCAGTAAGGGGAGGGGCGGCAACTATGGCTACACCTTC.

J is TRBJ2-5 and V is TRBV7-9; a weak D match, TRBD2 (7 bases). V was shortened by 4 bases and J by 0 bases, with 12 bases between the two germline ends. The CDR3 is 15 amino acids. CDR1 is SEHNR, CDR2 FQNEAQ, per germline (reference sequence). The CDR3, as DNA: TGTGCCAGCAGCTCGCCCGGGGGGCACCAAGAGACCCAGTACTTC. This encodes CASSSPGGHQETQYF.

The chain recombines TRBV27 with TRBJ2-5; D perhaps matches TRBD2 (7 bases). The CDR3 covers 18 residues. CDR1 and CDR2 (germline): MNHEY, SMNVEV (reference sequence). V lost 4 bases and J lost 2, with 23 bases in between. This CDR3 is CASSSGTTGLTGQETQYF. The CDR3 DNA sequence: TGTGCCAGCAGTTCCGGGACTACAGGGTTAACAGGGCAAGAGACCCAGTACTTC.

The genes are TRBV5-4 and TRBJ2-2, with 9 bases identical to TRBD1. Germline CDR1 SGHNT, CDR2 YYREEE (reference sequence). The ends lost 4 bases at V and 3 bases at J; junction bases unmatched: 13. This CDR3 comprises 18 residues. CDR3 residues: CASSLRAHRGQYTGELFF. The CDR3 bases are TGTGCCAGCAGCCTGAGGGCCCACAGGGGGCAATACACCGGGGAGCTGTTTTTT.

The V and J genes are TRBV6-5 and TRBJ2-7; 7 bases fit TRBD2. Trimming removed 0 bases from V and 2 bases from J; junction bases left unmatched: 4. This CDR3 spans 15 amino acids. Germline lookup yields CDR1 MNHEY and CDR2 SVGAGI. The CDR3 coding sequence is TGTGCCAGCAGTTACTCAGGGAGGGGACCCTACGAGCAGTACTTC. Its protein is CASSYSGRGPYEQYF.

The rearrangement uses TRBV2 and TRBJ2-7; D is ambiguous. Between the trimmed V and J ends, which lost 3 bases and 5 bases, there was a span of 5 bases. CDR1 and CDR2 (germline): SNHLY, FYNNEI. This CDR3 is built from 11 residues. The CDR3, as DNA: TGTGCCAGCAGTGATCTAAACGAGCAGTACTTC. This codes for CASSDLNEQYF.

The genes are TRBV28 and TRBJ1-3; D unclear. V dropped 5 bases and J dropped 0 bases, with 8 bases sitting between them. The germline gives CDR1 MDHEN, CDR2 SYDVKM. CDR3 length: 14 amino acids. In nucleotides, the CDR3 is TGTGCCAGCAGTCCTACTTTCTCTGGAAACACCATATATTTT. As protein: CASSPTFSGNTIYF.

The chain is built from TRBV30 and TRBJ1-1; 10 positions match TRBD1. Germline V gene lookup returns CDR1 GTSNPN and CDR2 SVGIG (reference sequence). V dropped 4 bases and J dropped 4; count of bases not matched to a gene: 12. The CDR3 spans 16 residues. Here the CDR3 reads CAWTFFRGQGSTEAFF. The CDR3 region has the DNA TGTGCCTGGACATTCTTTAGGGGACAGGGGAGCACTGAAGCTTTCTTT.

The chain combines TRBV25-1 with TRBJ2-7, with 10 bases aligning to TRBD2. The CDR3 is made up of 14 amino acids. Germline trimming cut 9 bases from V and 4 bases from J; bases unmatched to any gene: 9. Germline V gene data show CDR1 as MGHDK and CDR2 as SYGVNS. The CDR3 nucleotides are TGTGCCAGTCAAGAAGGGACTAGCGTGTACGAGCAGTACTTC. It translates to CASQEGTSVYEQYF.

The gene calls are TRBV11-1 and TRBJ1-1, with D uncertain. Trimming removed 1 base from V and 1 base from J, with 10 bases in between. The CDR3 runs to 15 residues. CDR1 and CDR2 (germline): SGHAT, FQDESV (reference sequence). DNA for the CDR3: TGTGCCAGCAGCTTAGATGTCGCGAGGAACACTGAAGCTTTCTTT. Translating it yields CASSLDVARNTEAFF.

The rearrangement links TRBV30 to TRBJ2-7; TRBD1 aligns across 7 bases. This CDR3 is built from 13 residues. Germline trimming cut 8 bases from V and 2 bases from J; bases unmatched to any gene: 9. Germline CDR1 reads GTSNPN; CDR2 reads SVGIG (reference sequence). CDR3 in DNA: TGTGCCAGCTCGACAGGGACAACCTACGAGCAGTACTTC. Its translation is CASSTGTTYEQYF. The full variable domain, with the rest looked up from reference TRBV30 and TRBJ2-7, is SQTIHQWPATLVQPVGSPLSLECTVEGTSNPNLYWYRQAAGRGLQLLFYSVGIGQISSEVPQNLSASRPQDRQFILSSKKLLLSDSGFYLCASSTGTTYEQYFGPGTRLTVT.

Turning to this clone: The germline gene is not matched at one end of the junction; a read error may be the cause. This chain joins TRBV5-1 and TRBJ1-2; possibly TRBD1 for D (6 bases). This CDR3 contains 13 residues. Per the germline V gene, CDR1 is SGHRS and CDR2 is YFSETQ. This CDR3 reads CASSSGQSYGYTF. The CDR3 DNA sequence: TGTGCCAGCAGCAGCGGACAGAGCTATGGCTACACCTTC.

Concerning this clone itself: Other DNA variants within this sample encode the same CDR3. This rearrangement joins TRBV12-3 or TRBV12-4 to TRBJ2-2; 7 bases are a match to TRBD2. The CDR3 has 13 residues. J gave up 5 bases and V 5 bases, and 2 bases lay outside the gene matches. The CDR3 nucleotides read TGTGCCAGCAGTCAACTAGCGACCGGGGAGCTGTTTTTT. Translating gives CASSQLATGELFF.

V usage is TRBV2 and J usage is TRBJ2-1, with 11 bases fitting TRBD2. From germline, CDR1 is SNHLY and CDR2 FYNNEI. The CDR3 spans 16 residues. With V trimmed by 4 bases and J by 7 bases, 9 bases remained unmatched. The CDR3 here is CASSAAVAGGRNEQFF. The CDR3 DNA reads TGTGCCAGCAGTGCGGCCGTAGCGGGGGGGCGTAATGAGCAGTTCTTC. The variable domain in full, completed from reference TRBV2 and TRBJ2-1, reads EPEVTQTPSHQVTQMGQEVILRCVPISNHLYFYWYRQILGQKVEFLVSFYNNEISEKSEIFDDQFSVERPDGSNFTLKIRSTKLEDSAMYFCASSAAVAGGRNEQFFGPGTRLTVL.

The chain employs TRBV13 and TRBJ1-6; no clear D gene. The CDR3 is 18 residues long. Trimming removed 0 bases from V and 0 bases from J, with 12 bases in between. Germline-derived CDR1 and CDR2 are PRHDT and FYEKMQ (reference sequence). As DNA, the CDR3 is TGTGCCAGCAGCTTAGGTCCCCACAGAAGCTCCTATAATTCACCCCTCCACTTT. Amino acid sequence: CASSLGPHRSSYNSPLHF.

V gene TRBV5-1 combines with J gene TRBJ1-4, with TRBD1 matching 10 bases. The length of the CDR3 is 15 residues. J gave up 5 bases and V 4 bases, and 5 bases lay outside the gene matches. Looked up from germline, CDR1 is SGHRS and CDR2 is YFSETQ. The CDR3 protein is CASSPPDRGNEKLFF. The DNA of the CDR3 is TGCGCCAGCAGCCCACCGGACAGGGGGAATGAAAAACTGTTTTTT. Supplemented by reference TRBV5-1 and TRBJ1-4, the full variable domain reads KAGVTQTPRYLIKTRGQQVTLSCSPISGHRSVSWYQQTPGQGLQFLFEYFSETQRNKGNFPGRFSGRQFSNSRSEMNVSTLELGDSALYLCASSPPDRGNEKLFFGSGTQLSVL.

This clone has just one count. The chain carries TRBV21-1 and TRBJ2-7; the table's D call, TRBD2, was not checked against the DNA. TRBV21-1 is labeled a pseudogene. The CDR3 has 16 amino acids. The DNA for the CDR3 is TGTGCCAGCAGCAAAGGGGATAGCGGGAGCTCCTACGAGCAGTACGTC. It encodes CASSKGDSGSSYEQYV.

This chain links TRBV7-9 with TRBJ1-1; D unclear. The CDR3 loop spans 17 amino acids. Per germline, CDR1 SEHNR and CDR2 FQNEAQ (reference sequence). Trimming pared 1 base from V and 1 base from J, leaving 16 bases between. CDR3 in amino acids: CASSLVTVNSWNTEAFF. The CDR3 nucleotides are TGTGCCAGCAGCTTAGTTACGGTAAACAGCTGGAACACTGAAGCTTTCTTT.

J is TRBJ1-2 and V is TRBV12-3 or TRBV12-4; D may be TRBD1 (6 bases). The CDR3 consists of 12 residues. V lost 5 bases and J 7 bases, leaving 11 bases between the germline ends. DNA for the CDR3: TGTGCCAGCAGTCGGGGGGCATTTGGCTACACCTTC. Translation gives CASSRGAFGYTF.